These 19 T cell receptor beta chains were sequenced from one sample in a study of patients and donors after allogeneic stem cell transplantation. Using its own MiXCR run on the RT-PCR reads, TCRdb lists one record per CDR3 protein. The sample has some 960,000 distinct CDR3 sequences, about a sixth seen once. The sample taken for sequencing was blood, either unsorted or a sorted T cell fraction (not recorded which). The receptor set was obtained from a human donor who was either an allogeneic HSCT recipient or a stem cell or donor lymphocyte infusion donor (not recorded which). It is not recorded whose cells these are; they may come from a transplant donor.

This clonotype was observed a single time. The gene calls are TRBV24-1 and TRBJ1-5, with 7 bases fitting TRBD1. This CDR3 region has 14 residues. V dropped 7 bases and J dropped 6; count of bases not matched to a gene: 8. Germline CDR1 and CDR2: KGHDR and SFDVKD. CDR3 nucleotide sequence: TGTGCCACCAGCAGGGAAGGGGGCTTTCAGCCCCAGCATTTT. Its translation: CATSREGGFQPQHF.

The chain recombines TRBV12-3 or TRBV12-4 with TRBJ1-5; tentative D call: TRBD1 (6 bases). The CDR3 is 13 residues long. Between the trimmed V and J ends, which lost 4 bases and 7 bases, there was a span of 11 bases. The CDR3 sequence is CASSSRTEQPQHF. DNA for the CDR3: TGTGCCAGCAGTTCCCGGACAGAGCAGCCCCAGCATTTT.

CDR3 DNA: TGTGCCAGCAAAGGGGGACTAGCGGGATCAGCCTTCTACGAGCAGTACTTC. Amino acids: CASKGGLAGSAFYEQYF. The chain is built from TRBV2 and TRBJ2-7, with 13 bases fitting TRBD2. Per germline, CDR1 SNHLY and CDR2 FYNNEI. The CDR3 runs to 17 residues. V dropped 7 bases and J dropped 3; count of bases not matched to a gene: 12.

This clonotype turned up a few times. This chain connects TRBV5-1 to TRBJ1-2; D remains unclear. CDR1 and CDR2 from the germline V gene are SGHRS and YFSETQ. The CDR3 is 14 amino acids. The V end was cut by 0 bases, the J end by 4 bases, with 10 bases between. CDR3 residues: CASSLETSGYGYTF. The CDR3 DNA is TGCGCCAGCAGCTTGGAGACATCTGGCTATGGCTACACCTTC.

V and J are TRBV6-1 and TRBJ1-3; D is unclear. Germline V gives CDR1 MNHNS, CDR2 SASEGT. This CDR3 comprises 15 residues. The V and J ends lost 7 bases and 0 bases respectively, with 13 bases between them. CDR3 DNA: TGTGCCAGCACTCGAGGACGGTACTCTGGAAACACCATATATTTT. Protein: CASTRGRYSGNTIYF.

This clonotype was counted a few times. The chain has TRBV15 and TRBJ2-5; D ambiguous. The CDR3 has 15 amino acids. Trimming took off 0 bases at V and 2 bases at J, with 10 bases between the two ends. Germline CDR1 LNHNV, CDR2 YYDKDF (reference sequence). CDR3 DNA: TGTGCCACCAGCAGAGATGCCTCGCGTCAAGAGACCCAGTACTTC. Translating gives CATSRDASRQETQYF.

This sequence joins TRBV11-2 and TRBJ2-5; D ambiguous. Trimming took off 5 bases at V and 5 bases at J, with 15 bases between the two ends. The germline V gene encodes CDR1 SGHAT and CDR2 FQNNGV. The CDR3 loop spans 14 amino acids. CDR3 in amino acids: CASSPLGSKETQYF. The CDR3 bases are TGTGCCAGCAGCCCCCTCGGATCCAAGGAGACCCAGTACTTC. The full variable domain, its missing parts supplied by reference TRBV11-2 and TRBJ2-5, is EAGVAQSPRYKIIEKRQSVAFWCNPISGHATLYWYQQILGQGPKLLIQFQNNGVVDDSQLPKDRFSAERLKGVDSTLKIQPAKLEDSAVYLCASSPLGSKETQYFGPGTRLLVL.

This chain joins TRBV27 and TRBJ1-2; 10 bases are a match to TRBD1. CDR1 is MNHEY, CDR2 SMNVEV, per germline (reference sequence). The CDR3 sequence is 14 residues long. The trim removed 6 bases at V and 2 bases at J, leaving 3 bases unmatched. The CDR3, as DNA: TGTGCCAGCAGACGACAGGGGGCAAACTATGGCTACACCTTC. It codes for CASRRQGANYGYTF.

This clonotype was observed many times. The rearrangement links TRBV12-3 or TRBV12-4 to TRBJ2-3; TRBD2 matches 10 bases. J was trimmed by 3 bases and V by 3 bases; bases with no gene match: 9. CDR3 length: 17 amino acids. As DNA, the CDR3 is TGTGCCAGCAGTTTCCCTAGCGGGAGAGTCGAGACAGATACGCAGTATTTT. Its translation is CASSFPSGRVETDTQYF.

This clonotype was found once. This chain connects TRBV18 to TRBJ1-2, with 10 bases identical to TRBD1. Germline V lookup: CDR1 KGHSH, CDR2 LQKENI. The CDR3 runs to 15 residues. Trimming at V came to 4 bases and at J to 3 bases, leaving 5 bases not matched to a gene. The CDR3 region has the DNA TGTGCCAGCTCACGACAAGGACAGGGGGACTATGGCTACACCTTC. It encodes CASSRQGQGDYGYTF.

In its sample, this clonotype was seen a few times. This chain links TRBV5-5 with TRBJ1-1; no clear D gene. Looked up from germline, CDR1 is SGHKS and CDR2 is YYEKEE (reference sequence). Trimming took off 4 bases at V and 1 base at J, with 17 bases between the two ends. This CDR3 is 16 amino acids long. The CDR3 loop is CASSPARVSKNTEAFF. CDR3 in DNA: TGTGCCAGCAGCCCGGCGAGGGTCTCGAAGAACACTGAAGCTTTCTTT. Using reference TRBV5-5 and TRBJ1-1 for the parts outside the CDR3, the full variable domain is DAGVTQSPTHLIKTRGQQVTLRCSPISGHKSVSWYQQVLGQGPQFIFQYYEKEERGRGNFPDRFSARQFPNYSSELNVNALLLGDSALYLCASSPARVSKNTEAFFGQGTRLTVV.

This clonotype was seen at least ten times. V usage is TRBV12-3 or TRBV12-4 and J usage is TRBJ1-2; D unclear. The germline V and J ends were trimmed by 6 bases and 6 bases, with 20 bases remaining between them. This CDR3 contains 15 residues. For the CDR3, the DNA is TGTGCCAGCAGCTCGCCACTAGGGAAAACCGATGGCTACACCTTC. It translates to CASSSPLGKTDGYTF.

The sample holds many counts of this clonotype. CDR3 loop: CASSSRPSGGYTF. The CDR3 DNA is TGTGCCAGCAGTTCCCGACCTAGCGGGGGCTACACCTTC. The chain combines TRBV12-3 or TRBV12-4 with TRBJ1-2, with D uncertain. The CDR3 contains 13 residues. Trimming cost V 4 bases and J 8 bases, with 14 bases left between them.

This rearrangement joins TRBV7-6 to TRBJ2-2; no firm D call. The CDR3 runs 14 residues. The V end was cut by 2 bases, the J end by 4 bases, with 8 bases between. The germline V gene has CDR1 SGHVS and CDR2 FNYEAQ. For the CDR3, the DNA is TGTGCCAGCAGCTTAAAGCCTTTCACCGGGGAGCTGTTTTTT. Amino acids: CASSLKPFTGELFF.

This clonotype was counted a few times. The CDR3 is CASSYSSRLSFGKLFF. The CDR3 DNA sequence: TGTGCCAGCAGTTACTCGTCACGCCTGTCGTTTGGAAAACTGTTTTTT. The V call is TRBV6-2 or TRBV6-3, the J call TRBJ1-4; D remains ambiguous. CDR3 length: 16 residues. Germline values: CDR1 MNHEY, CDR2 SVGEGT. V gave up 0 bases and J gave up 10 bases, with 18 bases separating them.

This chain links TRBV24-1 with TRBJ1-5; 8 nucleotides match TRBD1. The CDR3 length is 16 residues. Unmatched junction bases numbered 5, after V lost 5 bases and J lost 0 bases. Germline V lookup: CDR1 KGHDR, CDR2 SFDVKD. CDR3: CATSARDRSSNQPQHF. The CDR3 DNA follows: TGTGCCACCAGTGCTCGGGACAGGTCTAGCAATCAGCCCCAGCATTTT.

This clonotype was found once. The chain joins TRBV27 to TRBJ2-2, with 9 bases aligning to TRBD1. V gave up 5 bases and J gave up 6 bases; unmatched junction bases: 7. In germline, CDR1 is MNHEY, CDR2 SMNVEV (reference sequence). The CDR3 spans 15 residues. CDR3 coding DNA: TGTGCCAGCAGTCACCCACACAGGGGGCCCGGGGAGCTGTTTTTT. It translates to CASSHPHRGPGELFF.

The chain's CDR3 is CASSVGRLFNEQYF. The CDR3 bases are TGTGCCAGCAGTGTCGGCCGCCTATTTAACGAGCAGTACTTC. The chain joins TRBV2 to TRBJ2-7; D gene uncertain. This CDR3 contains 14 residues. Trimming took off 4 bases at V and 5 bases at J, with 15 bases between the two ends. Germline CDR1 reads SNHLY; CDR2 reads FYNNEI.

Many counts were recorded for this clonotype. V usage is TRBV27 and J usage is TRBJ2-5; no clear D. V was pared by 6 bases and J by 1 base, with 3 bases between. The CDR3 is 11 amino acids. The germline gives CDR1 MNHEY, CDR2 SMNVEV (reference sequence). This CDR3 reads CASSSQETQYF. The CDR3 DNA reads TGTGCCAGCAGCTCCCAAGAGACCCAGTACTTC.